Following are 4 T cell receptor beta chains from one sample sequenced in a study of early T cells in non-severe SARS-CoV-2 infection. TCRdb processed the 5' RACE reads anew with MiXCR; each CDR3 protein has one entry. This sample has tens of thousands of distinct CDR3 sequences, with over 4% found just once. The material sequenced was whole blood. The receptors here all came from an adult who was a healthcare worker with PCR-confirmed SARS-CoV-2 infection or an uninfected control (not recorded which).

The table lists this clonotype with many counts. The V and J genes are TRBV6-6 and TRBJ1-1; D unresolved. V was cut by 9 bases and J by 1 base, with 15 bases left in between. CDR1 and CDR2 (germline): MNHNY, SVGAGI (reference sequence). This CDR3 region has 14 residues. This CDR3 reads CASRAAGRNTEAFF. The CDR3 DNA reads as TGTGCCAGTCGTGCGGCGGGTAGGAACACTGAAGCTTTCTTT.

The genes are TRBV5-1 and TRBJ2-1, with a tentative D call TRBD2 (6 bases). The germline CDR1 and CDR2 sequences are SGHRS and YFSETQ. The CDR3 sequence is 13 residues long. With 0 bases removed from V and 8 bases from J, the gap between germline ends came to 9 bases. The CDR3: CASSLAAGYEQFF. The DNA of the CDR3 is TGCGCCAGCAGCTTGGCAGCGGGCTATGAGCAGTTCTTC.

This clonotype was seen a few times. The CDR3 here is CASSLVVPSGAYNEQFF. In DNA form, the CDR3 reads TGTGCCAGCAGCTTAGTTGTCCCTAGCGGGGCATACAATGAGCAGTTCTTC. The V call is TRBV11-2, the J call TRBJ2-1; 9 bases fit TRBD2. This CDR3 contains 17 residues. CDR1 is SGHAT, CDR2 FQNNGV, per germline. Germline trimming cut 1 base from V and 4 bases from J; bases unmatched to any gene: 8.

This sequence joins TRBV6-5 and TRBJ2-6, with 8 positions matching TRBD1. Germline V gene lookup returns CDR1 MNHEY and CDR2 SVGAGI. The CDR3 runs to 20 residues. The junction had 12 bases not matched to a gene; V was cut back by 2 bases and J by 0 bases. CDR3 sequence reads: CASSYVVDGQGVSGANVLTF. The CDR3 DNA follows: TGTGCCAGCAGTTACGTTGTAGATGGACAGGGTGTCTCTGGGGCCAACGTCCTGACTTTC.